This TCR beta chain was found in a study of blood T cell repertoires in COVID-19. Turning to the study itself: Donors in the United States, Italy and Spain gave samples during acute or convalescent COVID-19. T cells, B-cell-depleted T cells, or PBMCs supplied cDNA or gDNA.

As originally analysed: Amplification of reference gene primers provided the estimated nucleated cell counts. The repertoire was sequenced with immunoSEQ multiplex PCR; TCRdb's copy has only in-frame clones and lacks some. Clone size and the V and J calls come from that table; the DNA yielded D and trimming. This table has about 68,000 clones, approximately 88% appearing once. Concerning this clone: One end of the junction varies from germline; a read error may be responsible.

The CDR3 contains 14 residues. CDR1 SGHRS and CDR2 YFSETQ come from the germline V gene. The rearrangement links TRBV5-1 to TRBJ2-2, with TRBD2 identical over 8 bases. Sequenced: peripheral blood. This clonotype was obtained from a human donor in a cohort sampled during active COVID-19. The CDR3 nucleotides are TGCGCCAGCAGTTTCCGACTAGCGTCCGGCGAGCTGTTTTTT. Amino acid sequence: CASSFRLASGELFF.